This is a list of T cell receptor beta chains from one sample in a study of T cell changes during pregnancy in multiple sclerosis. The table came from immunoSEQ multiplex PCR; TCRdb's copy has only in-frame clones and leaves some out. The sample includes about 16,000 clones, just over 85% seen only once; the top ten take under 20%. The sample in question was CD8+ T cells from peripheral blood mononuclear cells, obtained in the first trimester of pregnancy. The receptors stem from a female donor with multiple sclerosis, enrolled in a pregnancy study. The CDR3 runs from the conserved cysteine through the conserved F or W. The order of the fields is D gene, V gene, clone size, J gene, CDR3 DNA, CDR3 protein. The D gene is left open where the match is weak. For some rows the clone size is stated as once, few or many, or as a class when expanded; others skip it.

.	TRBV7-6	.	TRBJ1-1	TGTGCCAGCAGCTCCAGACCCCTGACAGGCCTGAACACTGAAGCTTTCTTT	CASSSRPLTGLNTEAFF
.	TRBV14	.	TRBJ2-7	TGTGCCAGCAGCCAGGAGGTCGGCGGGCAGTACTTC	CASSQEVGGQYF
.	TRBV4-2	.	TRBJ2-3	TGTGCCAGCAGCCAAGTCCCCAAAGGGGCGACAGATACGCAGTATTTT	CASSQVPKGATDTQYF
TRBD2	TRBV7-2	.	TRBJ2-7	TGTGCCAGCAGCTTAGGAGGACTAGCGGGACAAAGCTCCTACGAGCAGTACTTC	CASSLGGLAGQSSYEQYF
TRBD2	TRBV7-6	once	TRBJ2-5	TGTGCCAGCAGTATTACTAGCGGGGGCGGGGAGACCCAGTACTTC	CASSITSGGGETQYF
TRBD1	TRBV18	.	TRBJ2-7	TGTGCCAGCTCACCACCTCGGACAGGGTTCCTTGAGCAGTACTTC	CASSPPRTGFLEQYF
.	TRBV7-9	.	TRBJ1-2	TGTGCCAGCAGCTTAGGGGCGGGCTATGGCTACACCTTC	CASSLGAGYGYTF
TRBD2	TRBV9	.	TRBJ2-1	TGTGCCAGCAGCGCCCCCGGACTAGCGGGAGATGAGCAGTTCTTC	CASSAPGLAGDEQFF
.	TRBV7-9	.	TRBJ2-2	TGTGCCAGCAGCCAGCCGAGGACAGACGGCACCGGGGAGCTGTTTTTT	CASSQPRTDGTGELFF
TRBD2	TRBV7-9	.	TRBJ2-2	TGTGCCAGCAGCTTACCTCGGGGCGGGAGAGCGGACACCGGGGAGCTGTTTTTT	CASSLPRGGRADTGELFF
.	TRBV11-2	.	TRBJ2-1	TGTGCCAGCAGCGCAGACTCCGGGGTTGGGCAGTTCTTC	CASSADSGVGQFF
.	TRBV6-4	.	TRBJ1-6	TGTGCCAGCAGTGACGACGGACAGCCTAATTCACCCCTCCACTTT	CASSDDGQPNSPLHF
TRBD1	TRBV27	.	TRBJ2-7	TGTGCCAGCAGCCCGGGGACAGGGGGTTCCTACGAGCAGTACTTC	CASSPGTGGSYEQYF
.	TRBV2	.	TRBJ2-5	TGTGCCAGCAGTGTAGAAGAGGAGACCCAGTACTTC	CASSVEEETQYF
.	TRBV13	.	TRBJ1-3	TGTGCCAGCACCCTTCCGAGCTCTGGAAACACCATATATTTT	CASTLPSSGNTIYF
.	TRBV2	.	TRBJ2-1	TGTGCCAGCACCTACTACAATGAGCAGTTCTTC	CASTYYNEQFF
TRBD2	TRBV15	.	TRBJ2-5	TGTGCCACCAGCAGAGTATTGGGCGGGAGAAGAAAAGAGACCCAGTACTTC	CATSRVLGGRRKETQYF
.	TRBV15	.	TRBJ2-5	TGTGCCACCAGCAGATCGGGAGAGGGGATTCAAGAGACCCAGTACTTC	CATSRSGEGIQETQYF
TRBD1	TRBV7-3	.	TRBJ1-2	TGTGCCAGCAGCCCTGGACAGGGTGGGGCTAACTATGGCTACACCTTC	CASSPGQGGANYGYTF
TRBD1	TRBV4-1	once	TRBJ1-2	TGCGCCAGCAGCCAATTAGGACAGGTGGGAGGCTACACCTTC	CASSQLGQVGGYTF
.	TRBV5-1	.	TRBJ2-7	TGCGCCAGCAGCTTGGACAGGGCCTACGAGCAGTACTTC	CASSLDRAYEQYF
.	TRBV10-3	.	TRBJ1-5	TGTGCCATCAGTGAGTCGCAGGGTCTCAATCAGCCCCAGCATTTT	CAISESQGLNQPQHF
.	TRBV6-6	.	TRBJ1-2	TGTGCCAGCAGTCCTACGGACAGACCCTATGGCTACACCTTC	CASSPTDRPYGYTF
.	TRBV10-2	.	TRBJ2-7	TGCGCCAGCAGTCCGGGTCCCCCCTACGAGCAGTACTTC	CASSPGPPYEQYF
TRBD1	TRBV30	once	TRBJ2-3	TGTGCCTGGAGTGAGGGGACAGGGGGCGCGTTTCCAGATACGCAGTATTTT	CAWSEGTGGAFPDTQYF
.	TRBV11-2	once	TRBJ1-2	TGTGCCAGCAGCCCGTACGCAGGGGATGGCTACACCTTC	CASSPYAGDGYTF
.	TRBV4-1	once	TRBJ2-5	TGCGCCAGCAGCCAAGAGGACTTCGTTAAGGCCCAGTACTTC	CASSQEDFVKAQYF
TRBD2	TRBV9	.	TRBJ2-2	TGTGCCAGCAGCGTAGATAAGGCTAGCGGCAACACCGGGGAGCTGTTTTTT	CASSVDKASGNTGELFF
TRBD1	TRBV6-5	.	TRBJ1-2	TGTGCCAGCAGACTCCAGACAGGGGCAAGCGGCTACACCTTC	CASRLQTGASGYTF
TRBD1	TRBV4-2	.	TRBJ2-3	TGTGCCAGCAGCCAAGTCGCCGCAGGGGGCGCAGATACGCAGTATTTT	CASSQVAAGGADTQYF
.	TRBV12-2	.	TRBJ2-7	TGTGCAAGTCGCTTAGCCCCCCGTGGGGTGAGCGGGCCCTACGAGCAGTACTTC	CASRLAPRGVSGPYEQYF
TRBD2	TRBV6-5	.	TRBJ2-7	TGTGCCAGCAGTATGGGACTAGGGGTCTACGAGCAGTACTTC	CASSMGLGVYEQYF
.	TRBV5-1	.	TRBJ2-1	TGCGCCAGCAACCGGGGCTCCTACAATGAGCAGTTCTTC	CASNRGSYNEQFF
TRBD2	TRBV13	.	TRBJ2-4	TGTGCCAGCAGCCCGCGGGGGGGCGTAAACATTCAGTACTTC	CASSPRGGVNIQYF
.	TRBV19	.	TRBJ2-1	TGTGCCAGTAGTACCCCAGTGCTCGCCTCCAATGAGCAGTTCTTC	CASSTPVLASNEQFF
TRBD2	TRBV4-2	few	TRBJ2-2	TGTGCCAGCAGCACAGCGAACGGCGCGGGAGAGCAGAACACCGGGGAGCTGTTTTTT	CASSTANGAGEQNTGELFF
TRBD1	TRBV11-2	.	TRBJ2-7	TGTGCCAGCAGCTTAGTGGCCGTTAGGGGGCATTCCTACGAGCAGTACTTC	CASSLVAVRGHSYEQYF
TRBD2	TRBV5-1	.	TRBJ2-7	TGCGCCAGCAGCTTGGACCGGGGGGGAGTCCTCGACGAGCAGTACTTC	CASSLDRGGVLDEQYF
.	TRBV27	.	TRBJ2-7	TGTGCCAGCAGGGGGGGCTACGAGCAGTACTTC	CASRGGYEQYF
.	TRBV9	.	TRBJ2-1	TGTGCCAGCAGCGTAGGCAAGGGGGGAGGGGGATCCTACAATGAGCAGTTCTTC	CASSVGKGGGGSYNEQFF
.	TRBV30	.	TRBJ2-1	TGTGCCTGGAGTGTTCTAAGCGATGAGCAGTTCTTC	CAWSVLSDEQFF
.	TRBV19	.	TRBJ1-2	TGTGCCAGTAGTAACAAACTACAGGGAAGAGGCTATGGCTACACCTTC	CASSNKLQGRGYGYTF
TRBD1	TRBV13	.	TRBJ1-1	TGTGCCAGCAGCTCCGGGACAGGTCTAGCCCCAGAAGCTTTCTTT	CASSSGTGLAPEAFF
.	TRBV15	.	TRBJ2-7	TGTGCCACCAGCAGTAGACTGACAGACTACGAGCAGTACTTC	CATSSRLTDYEQYF
TRBD2	TRBV9	.	TRBJ2-3	TGTGCCAGCAGTTCCTCCGGAGGACTAGCTGATACGCAGTATTTT	CASSSSGGLADTQYF
TRBD2	TRBV29-1	.	TRBJ2-2	TGCAGCGTTGCCGGGACTAGCGGGAGGGATCGGGGCACCGGGGAGCTGTTTTTT	CSVAGTSGRDRGTGELFF
.	TRBV5-4	few	TRBJ2-2	TGTGCCAGCAGCTTGAAGAGGGAGTGGGAAATCGGGGAGCTGTTTTTT	CASSLKREWEIGELFF
TRBD1	TRBV4-1	few	TRBJ1-1	TGCGCCAGCAGCCAAGATTCGGACAGGGGATCCGAAGCTTTCTTT	CASSQDSDRGSEAFF
TRBD1	TRBV11-2	.	TRBJ1-2	TGTGCCAGCAGCCCCGGAGGGACAGGCTATGGCTACACCTTC	CASSPGGTGYGYTF
TRBD1	TRBV7-2	.	TRBJ1-6	TGTGCCAGCAGCCCAGACAGGGGAGATAATTCACCCCTCCACTTT	CASSPDRGDNSPLHF
.	TRBV28	.	TRBJ2-1	TGTGCCAGCACTAGCTCGGCGGGTCGCTCCTACAATGAGCAGTTCTTC	CASTSSAGRSYNEQFF
TRBD2	TRBV7-9	.	TRBJ2-1	TGTGCCAGCAGCTTAGCGCGAAGCGGGAGTAGTGAGCAGTTCTTC	CASSLARSGSSEQFF